One and the same sample provided the 32 T cell receptor beta chains below, sequenced in a study of cytomegalovirus exposure and HLA in healthy donors. Primers: 60 Vbeta forward and 13 Jbeta reverse. Generated by immunoSEQ multiplex PCR, the TCRdb table keeps only in-frame clones and is missing some. The sample has 250,000 to 350,000 clones; roughly 85% are singletons. The material sequenced was PBMCs. Receptors were obtained from a middle-aged man in good health and CMV-seropositive.

The V and J genes are TRBV5-1 and TRBJ2-3, with TRBD2 matching over 12 bases. Per the germline V gene, CDR1 is SGHRS and CDR2 is YFSETQ. The CDR3 is 18 residues long. V trimming: 0 bases; J trimming: 0 bases; junction bases outside the gene matches: 5. Written as DNA, the CDR3 is TGCGCCAGCAGCTTGGGGACTAGCGGGGCCCCTAGCACAGATACGCAGTATTTT. It encodes CASSLGTSGAPSTDTQYF.

V is TRBV5-6 and J is TRBJ2-7; 8 nucleotides align to TRBD1. Unmatched junction bases numbered 3, after V lost 4 bases and J lost 0 bases. Germline values: CDR1 SGHDT, CDR2 YYEEEE. The length of the CDR3 is 14 residues. The CDR3 reads CASSRTGNSYEQYF. The CDR3 region has the DNA TGTGCCAGCAGCCGGACAGGGAACTCCTACGAGCAGTACTTC.

The J gene is TRBJ2-1, the V gene TRBV15; D unclear. The V end was cut by 10 bases, the J end by 5 bases, with 18 bases between. This CDR3 spans 14 amino acids. Germline loops: CDR1 LNHNV, CDR2 YYDKDF (reference sequence). This chain's CDR3 is CAISRIQVHNEQFF. The CDR3 DNA reads TGTGCCATCTCAAGGATCCAGGTCCACAATGAGCAGTTCTTC.

The chain has TRBV4-2 and TRBJ2-7; possible D gene TRBD1, 5 bases. There are 14 residues in the CDR3. Deletions cut 5 bases from V and 6 bases from J, with 17 bases between. Per the germline V gene, CDR1 is LGHNA and CDR2 is YNFKEQ. CDR3 coding DNA: TGTGCCAGCAGCGCAGTTGTCAGGGCTATCGAGCAGTACTTC. Residues: CASSAVVRAIEQYF.

The chain carries TRBV5-6 and TRBJ2-5; TRBD2 aligns across 11 bases. From germline, CDR1 is SGHDT and CDR2 YYEEEE. The V and J ends lost 4 bases and 7 bases, in that order; junction bases with no gene match: 9. This CDR3 has 15 residues. The DNA of the CDR3 is TGTGCCAGCAGCAATAGCGGGAGGGCCGGCGGGACCCAGTACTTC. Translating gives CASSNSGRAGGTQYF.

To note about this clone: The same CDR3 can be traced to other DNA sequences in this sample. The chain employs TRBV9 and TRBJ2-2; unclear D gene. The CDR3 sequence is 13 residues long. Trimming took 0 bases from V and 5 from J, leaving 5 bases between them. CDR1 is SGDLS and CDR2 is YYNGEE in the germline V gene. Written as DNA, the CDR3 is TGTGCCAGCAGCGTAGGAGGTACCGGGGAGCTGTTTTTT. Translated, it gives CASSVGGTGELFF.

The chain combines TRBV28 with TRBJ2-7; possibly TRBD1 for D (5 bases). Germline V gene sequence: CDR1 MDHEN, CDR2 SYDVKM. With 6 bases removed from V and 7 bases from J, the gap between germline ends came to 13 bases. This CDR3 has 12 residues. The CDR3 protein is CASRTVTREQYF. CDR3 nucleotides: TGTGCCAGCAGGACAGTGACGCGGGAGCAGTACTTC.

The rearrangement joins TRBV9 to TRBJ2-7, with 9 positions matching TRBD1. The CDR3 has 13 residues. Trimming removed 3 bases from V and 5 bases from J; junction bases left unmatched: 3. Looked up from germline, CDR1 is SGDLS and CDR2 is YYNGEE. The CDR3 DNA reads TGTGCCAGCAGCGAGGGACAGGGTGACGAGCAGTACTTC. This translates into CASSEGQGDEQYF.

The chain is built from TRBV7-2 and TRBJ1-5; D not resolved. Deletions cut 3 bases from V and 0 bases from J, with 3 bases between. The CDR3 is 13 residues long. The germline CDR1 and CDR2 sequences are SGHTA and FQGNSA. CDR3 DNA sequence: TGTGCCAGCAGCTTTTATAGCAATCAGCCCCAGCATTTT. Its protein is CASSFYSNQPQHF.

This rearrangement joins TRBV5-6 to TRBJ2-7; TRBD1 is a possible D gene (5 bases). The CDR3 sequence is 15 residues long. Germline lookup yields CDR1 SGHDT and CDR2 YYEEEE. V was clipped by 1 base and J by 2 bases, with 13 bases between them. DNA for the CDR3: TGTGCCAGCAGCTTGTTACAGGCGAGCCCCTACGAGCAGTACTTC. This sequence encodes CASSLLQASPYEQYF.

The J gene is TRBJ2-5, the V gene TRBV7-2, with 8 bases matching TRBD1. CDR3 size: 15 residues. J lost 4 bases, V lost 1 base, and 5 bases had no gene match. The germline gives CDR1 SGHTA, CDR2 FQGNSA. Here the CDR3 DNA reads TGTGCCAGCAGCTTAGGGGACAGGTCGGGAGAGACCCAGTACTTC. Encoded protein: CASSLGDRSGETQYF.

This chain uses TRBV30 with TRBJ2-2; a possible D gene is TRBD2 (5 bases). V dropped 2 bases and J dropped 1 base, with 8 bases sitting between them. The germline V gene has CDR1 GTSNPN and CDR2 SVGIG (reference sequence). This CDR3 is 14 amino acids long. CDR3: CAWSRRENTGELFF. Here the CDR3 DNA reads TGTGCCTGGAGTCGACGGGAGAACACCGGGGAGCTGTTTTTT.

The gene calls are TRBV13 and TRBJ1-2, with 11 nucleotides matching TRBD1. Germline CDR1 is PRHDT and CDR2 is FYEKMQ (reference sequence). After removal of 0 bases from V and 7 bases from J, the junction contained 4 bases not matched to a gene. The CDR3 loop spans 15 amino acids. CDR3 protein: CASSLGGTGGFGYTF. The CDR3, as DNA: TGTGCCAGCAGCTTAGGCGGGACAGGGGGTTTTGGCTACACCTTC.

This chain connects TRBV19 to TRBJ2-7; D perhaps matches TRBD1 (7 bases). Germline loops: CDR1 LNHDA, CDR2 SQIVND (reference sequence). This CDR3 is 13 amino acids long. V dropped 10 bases and J dropped 2 bases, with 15 bases sitting between them. Here the CDR3 reads CATRQGGAYEQYF. In nucleotides, the CDR3 is TGTGCCACCCGACAGGGAGGTGCCTACGAGCAGTACTTC.

The V call is TRBV7-8, the J call TRBJ2-5, with D perhaps TRBD1 (6 bases). The germline CDR1 and CDR2 sequences are SGHVS and FQNEAQ. Between the trimmed V and J ends, which lost 5 bases and 3 bases, there was a span of 10 bases. This CDR3 has 13 amino acids. CDR3 in DNA: TGTGCCAGCAGCACCCGGACAGAAGAGACCCAGTACTTC. It translates to CASSTRTEETQYF.

The chain combines TRBV20-1 with TRBJ1-2; D remains unclear. There are 11 residues in the CDR3. The V end was cut by 5 bases, the J end by 5 bases, with 9 bases between. Germline values: CDR1 DFQATT, CDR2 SNEGSKA (reference sequence). CDR3 residues: CSAPKPYGYTF. In DNA, the CDR3 is TGCAGTGCTCCTAAACCGTATGGCTACACCTTC.

The V gene is TRBV11-3, the J gene TRBJ2-1; 9 bases map to TRBD1. The V segment lost 5 bases and the J segment 8 bases; nucleotides outside the gene matches: 7. The CDR3 extends over 14 amino acids. CDR1 is SGHNT, CDR2 YENEEA, per germline. CDR3 bases: TGTGCCAGCAGCCCCGGGACAGGGAAGCATGAGCAGTTCTTC. Protein sequence: CASSPGTGKHEQFF.

The rearrangement joins TRBV28 to TRBJ2-7, with TRBD2 matching 7 bases. The germline V gene encodes CDR1 MDHEN and CDR2 SYDVKM. There are 16 residues in the CDR3. After removal of 6 bases from V and 0 bases from J, the junction contained 11 bases not matched to a gene. The CDR3 sequence: CASSSLNGRSSYEQYF. CDR3 bases: TGTGCCAGCAGCTCATTAAACGGGAGGAGCTCCTACGAGCAGTACTTC. The variable domain in full, with the rest retrieved from reference TRBV28 and TRBJ2-7, is DVKVTQSSRYLVKRTGEKVFLECVQDMDHENMFWYRQDPGLGLRLIYFSYDVKMKEKGDIPEGYSVSREKKERFSLILESASTNQTSMYLCASSSLNGRSSYEQYFGPGTRLTVT.

Only a few counts were recorded for this clone. V is TRBV19 and J is TRBJ2-7; a possible D gene is TRBD2 (5 bases). Germline V gives CDR1 LNHDA, CDR2 SQIVND (reference sequence). CDR3 length: 14 residues. Trimming left V 9 bases short and J 2 bases short, with 17 bases between. The CDR3 bases are TGTGCCAGCGGGTCCAGCGGAGGAGCCTACGAGCAGTACTTC. It encodes CASGSSGGAYEQYF.

This clone was detected once. The V and J genes are TRBV7-9 and TRBJ2-5; 8 nucleotides line up with TRBD1. The CDR3 contains 15 residues. The germline gives CDR1 SEHNR, CDR2 FQNEAQ (reference sequence). V shed 4 bases and J 0 bases; nucleotides not matched to a gene: 4. The CDR3 is CASSSTGVYQETQYF. The CDR3 region has the DNA TGTGCCAGCAGCTCGACAGGGGTATACCAAGAGACCCAGTACTTC.

The CDR3 DNA reads TGTGCCAGTAGTTCTCTAGCGGGACCCTACGAGCAGTACTTC. This encodes CASSSLAGPYEQYF. The chain recombines TRBV19 with TRBJ2-7; the match to TRBD2 covers 9 bases. This CDR3 has 14 residues. The V and J ends lost 5 bases and 2 bases, in that order; junction bases with no gene match: 4. Germline CDR1 is LNHDA and CDR2 is SQIVND (reference sequence).

The chain employs TRBV7-8 and TRBJ2-7; 7 bases align to TRBD2. Looked up from germline, CDR1 is SGHVS and CDR2 is FQNEAQ. V trimming: 5 bases; J trimming: 2 bases; junction bases outside the gene matches: 9. The CDR3 covers 15 residues. CDR3 nucleotides: TGTGCCAGCAGCCGAAAGCGGGACCCGCCCTACGAGCAGTACTTC. Protein: CASSRKRDPPYEQYF.

The chain is built from TRBV5-6 and TRBJ2-5; 7 nucleotides align to TRBD2. TRBJ2-7 explains the end of the DNA better; the J call may be wrong. Germline CDR1 and CDR2: SGHDT and YYEEEE. The CDR3 totals 12 residues. CDR3 sequence (DNA): TGTGCCAGCAGCCAGGGACTAAACGAGCAGTACTTC. Its translation: CASSQGLNEQYF.

The rearrangement joins TRBV6-5 to TRBJ2-7; tentatively, D is TRBD2 (6 bases). Trimming took 3 bases from V and 3 from J, leaving 15 bases between them. The CDR3 sequence is 15 residues long. CDR1 and CDR2 (germline): MNHEY, SVGAGI. The CDR3 DNA reads as TGTGCCAGCAGTTATGCCAGCGGGTACTACTACGAGCAGTACTTC. Translated: CASSYASGYYYEQYF.

The gene calls are TRBV28 and TRBJ1-2; TRBD1 aligns across 7 bases. Losses at the gene ends were 4 bases for V and 4 bases for J; bases not matched to a gene: 6. There are 14 residues in the CDR3. Germline V CDR1 and CDR2: MDHEN, SYDVKM. For the CDR3, the DNA is TGTGCCAGCAGTTCTAGGGGGCTCGGCTATGGCTACACCTTC. It specifies CASSSRGLGYGYTF.

The chain links TRBV27 to TRBJ2-7; 11 bases line up with TRBD2. The CDR3 is made up of 15 amino acids. V shed 6 bases and J 7 bases; nucleotides not matched to a gene: 11. The V gene's germline CDR1 is MNHEY and CDR2 SMNVEV (reference sequence). As DNA, the CDR3 is TGTGCCAGCAGCAGGGAGATAGCGGGAGGGTGGGAGCAGTACTTC. It yields the protein CASSREIAGGWEQYF.

The V and J genes are TRBV19 and TRBJ2-3; 8 positions match TRBD1. The CDR3 runs to 15 residues. Germline values: CDR1 LNHDA, CDR2 SQIVND (reference sequence). The V gene end was trimmed by 5 bases and the J gene end by 0 bases; junction bases not matched to a gene: 4. The chain's CDR3 is CASSRTGKSTDTQYF. The CDR3 DNA reads as TGTGCCAGTAGTCGGACAGGGAAAAGCACAGATACGCAGTATTTT.

The chain uses TRBV5-6 and TRBJ2-7, with 11 positions matching TRBD1. There are 15 residues in the CDR3. Germline V gene lookup returns CDR1 SGHDT and CDR2 YYEEEE. Trimming at V came to 3 bases and at J to 2 bases, leaving 4 bases not matched to a gene. CDR3 DNA sequence: TGTGCCAGCAGCTCAGGGACAGGGGGTACCTACGAGCAGTACTTC. Protein: CASSSGTGGTYEQYF.

CDR3 in DNA: TGTGCCAGCAGTCCTCGACAGGGGAAGCAGTACTTC. Translating gives CASSPRQGKQYF. The genes are TRBV27 and TRBJ2-7; TRBD1 matches at 8 bases. The germline CDR1 and CDR2 sequences are MNHEY and SMNVEV (reference sequence). The CDR3 runs 12 residues. After removal of 5 bases from V and 8 bases from J, the junction contained 5 bases not matched to a gene.

This clone was counted a few times. The chain uses TRBV4-3 and TRBJ2-1, with D tentatively TRBD1 (5 bases). V was pared by 0 bases and J by 14 bases, with 14 bases between. The CDR3 length is 13 residues. Germline loops: CDR1 LGHNA, CDR2 YSLEER. CDR3 sequence (DNA): TGCGCCAGCAGCCAAGATAGGGGTGGACGTAAGTTCTTC. Its translation is CASSQDRGGRKFF.

V gene TRBV10-3 combines with J gene TRBJ2-5, with 7 bases aligning to TRBD2. Germline-derived CDR1 and CDR2 are ENHRY and SYGVKD. The CDR3 has 18 residues. Losses at the gene ends were 0 bases for V and 5 bases for J; bases not matched to a gene: 15. CDR3 sequence reads: CAISESKIGGRLPETQYF. The DNA for the CDR3 is TGTGCCATCAGTGAGTCGAAAATCGGGGGGAGGCTGCCGGAGACCCAGTACTTC.

As concerns this clone: Sequence at one end of the junction differs from germline and may be a read error. The rearrangement joins TRBV7-9 to TRBJ2-2, with 13 bases identical to TRBD2. The CDR3 sequence is 18 residues long. In germline, CDR1 is SEHNR, CDR2 FQNEAQ (reference sequence). The CDR3 loop reads CSSTLWGLAGRRTGELFF. DNA for the CDR3: TGTTCCAGCACCCTATGGGGACTAGCGGGACGTCGCACCGGGGAGCTGTTTTTT.